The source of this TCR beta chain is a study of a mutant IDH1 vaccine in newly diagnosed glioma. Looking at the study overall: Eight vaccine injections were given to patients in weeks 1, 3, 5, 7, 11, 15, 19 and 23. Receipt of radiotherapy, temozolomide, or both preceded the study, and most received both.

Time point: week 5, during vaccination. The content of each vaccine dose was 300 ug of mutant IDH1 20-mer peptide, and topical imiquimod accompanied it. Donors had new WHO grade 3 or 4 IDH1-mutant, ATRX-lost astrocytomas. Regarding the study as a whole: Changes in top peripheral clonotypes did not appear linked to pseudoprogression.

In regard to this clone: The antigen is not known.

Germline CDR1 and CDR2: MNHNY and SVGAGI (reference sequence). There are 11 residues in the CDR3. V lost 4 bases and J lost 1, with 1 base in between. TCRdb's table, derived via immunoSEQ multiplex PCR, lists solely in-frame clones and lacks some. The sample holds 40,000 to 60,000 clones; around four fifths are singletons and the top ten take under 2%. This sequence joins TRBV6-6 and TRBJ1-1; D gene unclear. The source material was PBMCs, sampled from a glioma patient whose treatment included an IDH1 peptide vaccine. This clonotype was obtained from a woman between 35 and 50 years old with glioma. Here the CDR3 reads CASSSNTEAFF. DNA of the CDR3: TGTGCCAGCAGTTCGAACACTGAAGCTTTCTTT.